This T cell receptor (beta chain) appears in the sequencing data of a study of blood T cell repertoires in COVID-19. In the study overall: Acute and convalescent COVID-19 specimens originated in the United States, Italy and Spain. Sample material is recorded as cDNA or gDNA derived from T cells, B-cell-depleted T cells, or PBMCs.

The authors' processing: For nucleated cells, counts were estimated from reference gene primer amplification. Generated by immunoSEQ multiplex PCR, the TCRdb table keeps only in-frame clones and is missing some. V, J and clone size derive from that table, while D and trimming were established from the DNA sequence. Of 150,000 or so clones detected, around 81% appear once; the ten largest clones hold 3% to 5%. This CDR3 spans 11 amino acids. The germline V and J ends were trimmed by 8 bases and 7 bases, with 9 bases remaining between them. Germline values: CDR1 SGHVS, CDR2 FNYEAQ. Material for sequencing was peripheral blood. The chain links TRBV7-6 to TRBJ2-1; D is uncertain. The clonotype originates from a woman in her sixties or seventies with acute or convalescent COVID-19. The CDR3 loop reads CASRAKNEQFF. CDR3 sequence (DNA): TGTGCCAGCCGAGCGAAAAATGAGCAGTTCTTC.